The following is a T cell receptor beta chain sequence with its context. A read error may explain this, as a much larger clone is one base away. Some clones are missing from TCRdb's copy, which holds only in-frame ones; the method was immunoSEQ multiplex PCR. Among about 680,000 clones, roughly 72% were seen once, and the ten largest hold 1.5% to 2%. Participating donors were healthy, HIV-negative adults free of recent acute infections or vaccinations. Researchers partitioned CD4+ cells into CD45RA+ naive and CD45RA-negative memory subsets. This record belongs to a study of shared clonotypes between healthy human individuals. V was pared by 5 bases and J by 5 bases, with 5 bases of the junction left unmatched. Germline V lookup: CDR1 MNHEY, CDR2 SMNVEV (reference sequence). The CDR3 runs to 15 residues.

The sample consisted of memory CD4+ T cells sorted from blood. Subset of the sample: CD45RA-negative fraction. This clonotype was sampled from a woman in her twenties or thirties in good health. The chain combines TRBV27 with TRBJ1-5; the match to TRBD1 covers 11 bases. The CDR3: CASSKGTGGDQPQHF. The CDR3 nucleotides are TGTGCCAGCAGTAAGGGGACAGGGGGAGATCAGCCCCAGCATTTT.